A selection of T cell receptor beta chains follows, all from one sample in a study of blood T cell repertoires in COVID-19. Produced via immunoSEQ multiplex PCR; TCRdb's table is partial and in-frame only. The repertoire holds about 290,000 clones, roughly 89% seen once, with roughly 11% in the top ten. The specimen sequenced was peripheral blood. The receptor source for this set is a woman aged 25 to 39 with COVID-19, enrolled during active disease. Each CDR3 is given with its conserved first and last residue. D genes are given only for firm matches. The listing skips clone size in some rows; elsewhere it reads once, few, many or a size class.

j_gene: TRBJ2-4
abundance: NA
d_gene: TRBD1
v_gene: TRBV7-9
len: 16
CDR3nt: TGTGCCAGCAGCTCGGGACAGATGAGGGCCAAAAACATTCAGTACTTC
CDR3aa: CASSSGQMRAKNIQYF

j_gene: TRBJ1-2
abundance: NA
d_gene: TRBD1
v_gene: TRBV5-5
len: 14
CDR3nt: TGTGCCAGCAGCTTCCAGACAGGGAACTATGGCTACACCTTC
CDR3aa: CASSFQTGNYGYTF

j_gene: TRBJ1-2
abundance: NA
d_gene: NA
v_gene: TRBV18
len: 14
CDR3nt: TGTGCCAGCTCACCACCTCCAGGGATATATGGCTACACCTTC
CDR3aa: CASSPPPGIYGYTF

j_gene: TRBJ2-1
abundance: NA
d_gene: NA
v_gene: TRBV7-9
len: 13
CDR3nt: TGTGCCAGCAGCTTAGACATACACAATGAGCAGTTCTTC
CDR3aa: CASSLDIHNEQFF

j_gene: TRBJ1-4
abundance: few
d_gene: NA
v_gene: TRBV27
len: 16
CDR3nt: TGTGCCAGCAGTTTATCGATGGGGCAGATGAATGAAAAACTGTTTTTT
CDR3aa: CASSLSMGQMNEKLFF

j_gene: TRBJ2-3
abundance: NA
d_gene: NA
v_gene: TRBV4-1
len: 12
CDR3nt: TGCGCCAGCAGCTATGCGGCAGGGACGCAGTATTTT
CDR3aa: CASSYAAGTQYF

j_gene: TRBJ1-1
abundance: NA
d_gene: NA
v_gene: TRBV18
len: 13
CDR3nt: TGTGCCAGCTCACAGAACAGGGACACTGAAGCTTTCTTT
CDR3aa: CASSQNRDTEAFF

j_gene: TRBJ2-2
abundance: once
d_gene: TRBD1
v_gene: TRBV28
len: 17
CDR3nt: TGTGCCAGCAGTTATATCCTGGACAGGGAGGTCACCGGGGAGCTGTTTTTT
CDR3aa: CASSYILDREVTGELFF

j_gene: TRBJ1-1
abundance: NA
d_gene: TRBD1
v_gene: TRBV4-1
len: 16
CDR3nt: TGCGCCAGCAGCGGATGGGGCCCCAAGGGGGCATTAGAAGCTTTCTTT
CDR3aa: CASSGWGPKGALEAFF

j_gene: TRBJ1-1
abundance: NA
d_gene: NA
v_gene: TRBV18
len: 14
CDR3nt: TGTGCCAGCTTAATGCAGGGGATCGACACTGAAGCTTTCTTT
CDR3aa: CASLMQGIDTEAFF

j_gene: TRBJ2-5
abundance: NA
d_gene: NA
v_gene: TRBV7-9
len: 12
CDR3nt: TGTGCCAGCAGCCGGACAGAAGAGACCCAGTACTTC
CDR3aa: CASSRTEETQYF

j_gene: TRBJ2-3
abundance: NA
d_gene: NA
v_gene: TRBV27
len: 13
CDR3nt: TGTGCCAGCAGTATTCACCGGGCAGATACGCAGTATTTT
CDR3aa: CASSIHRADTQYF

j_gene: TRBJ2-2
abundance: few
d_gene: TRBD2
v_gene: TRBV3-1/TRBV3-2
len: 14
CDR3nt: TGTGCCAGCAGCCAGAGCGGGGGGCCCGGGGAGCTGTTTTTT
CDR3aa: CASSQSGGPGELFF

j_gene: TRBJ2-3
abundance: NA
d_gene: NA
v_gene: TRBV10-2
len: 13
CDR3nt: TGCGCCAGCAGTGTTCTAGCGCCAGATACGCAGTATTTT
CDR3aa: CASSVLAPDTQYF

j_gene: TRBJ2-7
abundance: once
d_gene: TRBD2
v_gene: TRBV30
len: 15
CDR3nt: TGTGCCTGGAGTGCCCCGAAGCGGGGAGCCTACGAGCAGTACTTC
CDR3aa: CAWSAPKRGAYEQYF

j_gene: TRBJ2-1
abundance: NA
d_gene: TRBD1
v_gene: TRBV5-5
len: 14
CDR3nt: TGTGCCAGCAGCTGGGGAACAGGGGACGAATGTGGGGTCTTC
CDR3aa: CASSWGTGDECGVF

j_gene: TRBJ2-7
abundance: few
d_gene: NA
v_gene: TRBV5-1
len: 15
CDR3nt: TGCGCCAGCAGCCCGGAACAGCAGGTTCACTACGAGCAGTACTTC
CDR3aa: CASSPEQQVHYEQYF

j_gene: TRBJ1-5
abundance: NA
d_gene: NA
v_gene: TRBV27
len: 10
CDR3nt: TGTGCCAGCAGTTCCCCGGACAGACATTTT
CDR3aa: CASSSPDRHF

j_gene: TRBJ2-3
abundance: NA
d_gene: NA
v_gene: TRBV4-1
len: 13
CDR3nt: TGCGCCAGCAGCCAAGTGTTAGAAGATACGCAGTATTTT
CDR3aa: CASSQVLEDTQYF

j_gene: TRBJ1-6
abundance: NA
d_gene: TRBD1
v_gene: TRBV7-8
len: 16
CDR3nt: TGTGCCAGCAGCTCATGGGCAGGGGGACTTAATTCACCCCTCCACTTT
CDR3aa: CASSSWAGGLNSPLHF

j_gene: TRBJ1-1
abundance: NA
d_gene: NA
v_gene: TRBV7-9
len: 15
CDR3nt: TGTGCCAGCAGCTTAACTATCGGGGGGGACACTGAAGCTTTCTTT
CDR3aa: CASSLTIGGDTEAFF

j_gene: TRBJ1-2
abundance: once
d_gene: NA
v_gene: TRBV5-1
len: 14
CDR3nt: TGCGCCAGCACCTCGACAGGTGTCGATCAGGGCTACACCTTC
CDR3aa: CASTSTGVDQGYTF

j_gene: TRBJ1-5
abundance: NA
d_gene: NA
v_gene: TRBV2
len: 15
CDR3nt: TGTGCCAGCAGGGCGGGCCCATATAGCAATCAGCCCCAGCATTTT
CDR3aa: CASRAGPYSNQPQHF

j_gene: TRBJ2-6
abundance: NA
d_gene: TRBD2
v_gene: TRBV7-9
len: 14
CDR3nt: TGTGCCAGCAGCCCAGCGGGGGGGGCCAACGTCCTGACTTTC
CDR3aa: CASSPAGGANVLTF

j_gene: TRBJ1-4
abundance: NA
d_gene: NA
v_gene: TRBV3-1/TRBV3-2
len: 15
CDR3nt: TGTGCCAGCAGCGCTAGGACAGAAGTACAAGAAAAACTGTTTTTT
CDR3aa: CASSARTEVQEKLFF

j_gene: TRBJ2-7
abundance: NA
d_gene: TRBD1
v_gene: TRBV6-1
len: 15
CDR3nt: TGTGCCAGCAGGACCCGGACAGGGGCTCCCTACGAGCAGTACTTC
CDR3aa: CASRTRTGAPYEQYF

j_gene: TRBJ2-1
abundance: NA
d_gene: TRBD2
v_gene: TRBV10-1
len: 16
CDR3nt: TGCGCCAGCAGTGAGTCGGCTAGCGGGGCCGACAATGAGCAGTTCTTC
CDR3aa: CASSESASGADNEQFF

j_gene: TRBJ1-2
abundance: once
d_gene: NA
v_gene: TRBV29-1
len: 14
CDR3nt: TGCAGCGTTGCCAAAGGGGCGCAGGACTATGGCTACACCTTC
CDR3aa: CSVAKGAQDYGYTF

j_gene: TRBJ2-3
abundance: NA
d_gene: NA
v_gene: TRBV6-4
len: 14
CDR3nt: TGTGCCAGCAGTGCCACTACTAGCACAGATACGCAGTATTTT
CDR3aa: CASSATTSTDTQYF

j_gene: TRBJ1-2
abundance: NA
d_gene: NA
v_gene: TRBV2
len: 16
CDR3nt: TGTGCCAGCAGCCTACGGTCAGCAGGGGTCTTCTATGGCTACACCTTC
CDR3aa: CASSLRSAGVFYGYTF

j_gene: TRBJ2-7
abundance: NA
d_gene: NA
v_gene: TRBV11-2
len: 12
CDR3nt: TGTGCCAGCAGCTTCGGGGGCTACGAGCAGTACTTC
CDR3aa: CASSFGGYEQYF

j_gene: TRBJ2-1
abundance: NA
d_gene: TRBD2
v_gene: TRBV27
len: 15
CDR3nt: TGTGCCAGCAGCCTAGCGGGGGGGCTGAACAATGAGCAGTTCTTC
CDR3aa: CASSLAGGLNNEQFF

j_gene: TRBJ1-2
abundance: NA
d_gene: NA
v_gene: TRBV9
len: 13
CDR3nt: TGTGCCAGCAGCGTAGTCAGGGACTATGGCTACACCTTC
CDR3aa: CASSVVRDYGYTF

j_gene: TRBJ2-2
abundance: once
d_gene: NA
v_gene: TRBV12-5
len: 13
CDR3nt: TGTGCAAACGGGTCTCTGAACACCGGGGAGCTGTTTTTT
CDR3aa: CANGSLNTGELFF

j_gene: TRBJ2-1
abundance: NA
d_gene: TRBD1
v_gene: TRBV5-8
len: 15
CDR3nt: TGTGCCAGCAGTCACGACTGGACAGGGTACAATGAGCAGTTCTTC
CDR3aa: CASSHDWTGYNEQFF

j_gene: TRBJ1-2
abundance: NA
d_gene: TRBD1
v_gene: TRBV6-1
len: 13
CDR3nt: TGTGCCAGCAGTGAGGGACAGGGGTATGGCTACACCTTC
CDR3aa: CASSEGQGYGYTF

j_gene: TRBJ1-4
abundance: NA
d_gene: TRBD1
v_gene: TRBV4-2
len: 15
CDR3nt: TGTGCCAGCAGGGTACAGGGGGCTAGGGATGAAAAACTGTTTTTT
CDR3aa: CASRVQGARDEKLFF

j_gene: TRBJ1-1
abundance: few
d_gene: TRBD1
v_gene: TRBV24-1
len: 13
CDR3nt: TGTGCCACCAGTGGAGGGACAGGGAAGGAAGCTTTCTTT
CDR3aa: CATSGGTGKEAFF

j_gene: TRBJ1-6
abundance: NA
d_gene: TRBD1
v_gene: TRBV4-1
len: 18
CDR3nt: TGCGCCAGCAGCCCCTCGGGACAGGGGAGCTCCTATAATTCACCCCTCCACTTT
CDR3aa: CASSPSGQGSSYNSPLHF

j_gene: TRBJ2-3
abundance: NA
d_gene: NA
v_gene: TRBV3-1/TRBV3-2
len: 13
CDR3nt: TGTGCCAGCAGCCAAGACGGCACAGATACGCAGTATTTT
CDR3aa: CASSQDGTDTQYF

j_gene: TRBJ2-7
abundance: NA
d_gene: NA
v_gene: TRBV4-1
len: 15
CDR3nt: TGCGCCAGCAGCCAAGTCCCGGGGGTTTGGGGCGAGCAGTACTTC
CDR3aa: CASSQVPGVWGEQYF

j_gene: TRBJ2-2
abundance: NA
d_gene: NA
v_gene: TRBV27
len: 14
CDR3nt: TGTGCCAGCGCGGACCAGGGAATGACCGGGGAGCTGTTTTTT
CDR3aa: CASADQGMTGELFF

j_gene: TRBJ1-2
abundance: NA
d_gene: TRBD1
v_gene: TRBV7-8
len: 14
CDR3nt: TGTGCCAGCAGCGGACAGGGGGCACGCTATGGCTACACCTTC
CDR3aa: CASSGQGARYGYTF

j_gene: TRBJ2-2
abundance: NA
d_gene: NA
v_gene: TRBV24-1
len: 14
CDR3nt: TGTGCCACCGGCCGGGGGATACGCACCGGGGAGCTGTTTTTT
CDR3aa: CATGRGIRTGELFF

j_gene: TRBJ1-1
abundance: NA
d_gene: NA
v_gene: TRBV19
len: 14
CDR3nt: TGTGCCAGTAGCCCCTCGGGTTTGAGCACTGAAGCTTTCTTT
CDR3aa: CASSPSGLSTEAFF

j_gene: TRBJ1-2
abundance: NA
d_gene: NA
v_gene: TRBV2
len: 13
CDR3nt: TGTGCCAGCAGTGACAGAACCTTCTATGGCTACACCTTC
CDR3aa: CASSDRTFYGYTF

j_gene: TRBJ1-1
abundance: NA
d_gene: TRBD1
v_gene: TRBV5-1
len: 14
CDR3nt: TGCGCCAGCAGCTTGGGACAGGGAGGTACTGAAGCTTTCTTT
CDR3aa: CASSLGQGGTEAFF

j_gene: TRBJ1-6
abundance: NA
d_gene: NA
v_gene: TRBV6-5
len: 15
CDR3nt: TGTGCCAGCAGTTACTCGGGGGCAGGCGGTTCACCCCTCCACTTT
CDR3aa: CASSYSGAGGSPLHF

j_gene: TRBJ1-6
abundance: NA
d_gene: NA
v_gene: TRBV27
len: 14
CDR3nt: TGTGCCAGCAGTTTTAACCCCAGGGGTTCACCCCTCCACTTT
CDR3aa: CASSFNPRGSPLHF

j_gene: TRBJ2-2
abundance: NA
d_gene: NA
v_gene: TRBV6-4
len: 16
CDR3nt: TGTGCCAGCAGTCAAGCGAGATGGGCGAACACCGGGGAGCTGTTTTTT
CDR3aa: CASSQARWANTGELFF

j_gene: TRBJ2-3
abundance: NA
d_gene: NA
v_gene: TRBV7-2
len: 15
CDR3nt: TGTGCCAGCAGCTTAGCGCAGATTAGCACAGATACGCAGTATTTT
CDR3aa: CASSLAQISTDTQYF

j_gene: TRBJ2-7
abundance: NA
d_gene: NA
v_gene: TRBV27
len: 15
CDR3nt: TGTGCCAGCAGCCCTACTGCCTTCCCCCTCTACGAGCAGTACTTC
CDR3aa: CASSPTAFPLYEQYF

j_gene: TRBJ1-6
abundance: NA
d_gene: TRBD1
v_gene: TRBV27
len: 15
CDR3nt: TGTGCCAGCAGTCCCCCGGGACAGAGAAATTCACCCCTCCACTTT
CDR3aa: CASSPPGQRNSPLHF

j_gene: TRBJ2-7
abundance: NA
d_gene: NA
v_gene: TRBV12-3/TRBV12-4
len: 13
CDR3nt: TGTGCCAGCAGTCCCCCAGGTTCCTACGAGCAGTACTTC
CDR3aa: CASSPPGSYEQYF